The present T cell receptor beta chain was sequenced within a study of blood T cell repertoires in COVID-19. Across the study: Sites in the United States, Italy and Spain provided acute and convalescent COVID-19 samples.

In the source study's methods: Reference gene primer amplification yielded estimated nucleated cell counts. Libraries were prepared by immunoSEQ multiplex PCR; TCRdb keeps only in-frame clonotypes and omits some of them. That table is the source of V, J and clone size, and D and trimming were worked out from the DNA. This table has roughly 300,000 clones, roughly 90% appearing once. The cohort comprised adults aged about 18 to 90 years residing in 20 to 30 US areas. Participant-reported clinical history was the basis for cohort assignment. CDR3 size: 16 residues. The junction had 7 bases not matched to a gene; V was cut back by 0 bases and J by 4 bases. Germline lookup yields CDR1 SGHRS and CDR2 YFSETQ.

The gene calls are TRBV5-1 and TRBJ2-3; 8 positions match TRBD2. The source is a woman aged 25 to 39 who had recovered from COVID-19. The sequenced sample was PBMCs or T cells enriched from blood (not recorded which). The CDR3 DNA reads as TGCGCCAGCAGCTTGGAGGGGCGGGGGGTCCCAGATACGCAGTATTTT. Encoded protein: CASSLEGRGVPDTQYF.